This T cell receptor (beta chain) stems from a study of beta chain features in type 1 diabetes. Whole-study findings and limits: More deletions and fewer insertions at VDJ junctions were found in patients with type 1 diabetes. Type 1 diabetes patients had moderately but significantly shorter TCRB CDR3s in all four CD4+ subsets. Patients and controls would share equally any PCR tilt toward shorter templates.

As every portion of the isolated RNA was reverse transcribed, the sequencing read expressed TCRB transcripts. TCRdb keeps only in-frame clones here, not all; method: immunoSEQ multiplex PCR. Among more than 300,000 clones, 9.3% were seen once, and the ten largest hold more than 0.8%. A CD45RO/CCR7/CD25/CD127/CD95/CD27 panel sorted naive, central memory, regulatory and stem cell-like memory CD4+ cells. As to this clone: The antigen remains unidentified. This sample includes further DNA sequences coding for the same CDR3.

The germline CDR1 and CDR2 sequences are SGDLS and YYNGEE. The length of the CDR3 is 13 residues. The V end lost 2 bases, the J end lost 1 base, and 6 bases lay between the germline ends. This TCR derives from a man aged 30 to 39 with type 1 diabetes. V is TRBV9 and J is TRBJ1-1, with a possible D match to TRBD1 (5 bases). Sequences were obtained from central memory CD4+ T cells from blood. The DNA for the CDR3 is TGTGCCAGCAGCGTCGGGACGAACACTGAAGCTTTCTTT. It translates to CASSVGTNTEAFF.